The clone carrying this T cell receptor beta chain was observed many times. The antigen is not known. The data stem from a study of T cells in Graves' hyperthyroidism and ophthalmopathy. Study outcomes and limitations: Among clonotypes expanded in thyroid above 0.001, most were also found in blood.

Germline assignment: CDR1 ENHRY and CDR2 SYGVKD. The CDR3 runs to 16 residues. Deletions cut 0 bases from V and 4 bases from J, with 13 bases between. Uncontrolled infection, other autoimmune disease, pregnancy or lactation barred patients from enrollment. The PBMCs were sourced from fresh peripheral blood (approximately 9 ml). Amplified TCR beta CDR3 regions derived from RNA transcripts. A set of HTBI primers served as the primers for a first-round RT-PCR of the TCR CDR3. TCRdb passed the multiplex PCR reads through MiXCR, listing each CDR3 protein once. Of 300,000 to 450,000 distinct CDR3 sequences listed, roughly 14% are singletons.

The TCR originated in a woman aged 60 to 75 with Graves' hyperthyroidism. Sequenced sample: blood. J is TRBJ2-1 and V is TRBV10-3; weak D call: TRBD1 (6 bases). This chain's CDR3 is CAISESRGTLYNEQFF. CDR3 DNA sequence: TGTGCCATCAGTGAGTCGAGGGGGACCCTTTACAATGAGCAGTTCTTC.